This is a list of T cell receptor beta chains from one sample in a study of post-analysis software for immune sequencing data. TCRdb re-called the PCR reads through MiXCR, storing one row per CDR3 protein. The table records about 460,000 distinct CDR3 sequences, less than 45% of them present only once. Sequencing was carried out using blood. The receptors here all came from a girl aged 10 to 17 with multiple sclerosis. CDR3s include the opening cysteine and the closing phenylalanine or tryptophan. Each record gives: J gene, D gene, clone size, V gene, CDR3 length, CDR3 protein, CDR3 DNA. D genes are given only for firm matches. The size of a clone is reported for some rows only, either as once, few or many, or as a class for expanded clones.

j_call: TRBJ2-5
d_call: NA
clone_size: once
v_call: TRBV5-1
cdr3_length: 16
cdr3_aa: CASSLNVQTVQETQYF
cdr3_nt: TGCGCCAGCAGCTTGAACGTTCAGACCGTCCAAGAGACCCAGTACTTC

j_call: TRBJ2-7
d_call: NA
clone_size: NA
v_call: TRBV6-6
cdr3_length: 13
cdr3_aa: CASSYSWQDEQYF
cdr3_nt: TGTGCCAGCAGTTACTCGTGGCAAGACGAGCAGTACTTC

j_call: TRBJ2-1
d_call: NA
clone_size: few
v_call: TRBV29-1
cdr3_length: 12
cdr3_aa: CSVVILSDEQFF
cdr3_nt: TGCAGCGTTGTGATTTTGTCAGATGAGCAGTTCTTC

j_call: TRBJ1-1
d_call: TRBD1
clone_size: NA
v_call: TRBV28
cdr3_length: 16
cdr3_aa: CASNTYHDRGDTEAFF
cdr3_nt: TGTGCCAGCAACACTTATCACGACAGGGGAGACACTGAAGCTTTCTTT

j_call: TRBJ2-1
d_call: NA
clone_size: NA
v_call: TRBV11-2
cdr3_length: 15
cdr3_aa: CASSTALSSYNEQFF
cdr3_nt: TGTGCCAGCAGCACCGCCCTAAGCTCCTACAATGAGCAGTTCTTC

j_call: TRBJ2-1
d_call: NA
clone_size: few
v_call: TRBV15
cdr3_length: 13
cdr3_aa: CATSRAGTGLGFF
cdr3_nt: TGTGCCACCAGCAGAGCCGGGACGGGGTTAGGGTTCTTC

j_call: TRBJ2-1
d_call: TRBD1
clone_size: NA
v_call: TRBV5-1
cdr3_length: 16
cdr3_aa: CASSLADRGVLNEQFF
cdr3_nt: TGCGCCAGCAGCTTGGCCGACAGGGGTGTTTTGAATGAGCAGTTCTTC

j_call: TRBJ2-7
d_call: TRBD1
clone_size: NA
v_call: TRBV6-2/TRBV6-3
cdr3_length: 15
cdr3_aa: CASRASGTGIYEQYF
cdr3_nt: TGTGCCAGTCGGGCCTCTGGGACAGGCATCTACGAGCAGTACTTC

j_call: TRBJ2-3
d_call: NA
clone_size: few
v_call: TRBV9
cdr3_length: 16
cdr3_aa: CASSPNQGSSTDTQYF
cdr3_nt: TGTGCCAGCAGCCCTAACCAGGGATCTAGCACAGATACGCAGTATTTT

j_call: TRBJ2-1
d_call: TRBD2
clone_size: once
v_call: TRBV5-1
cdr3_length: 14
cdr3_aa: CASCPSGEYNEQFF
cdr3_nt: TGCGCCAGCTGTCCGAGCGGGGAATACAATGAGCAGTTCTTC

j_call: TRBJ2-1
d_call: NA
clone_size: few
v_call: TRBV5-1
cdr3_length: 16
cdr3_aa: CASSLISGANNNEQFF
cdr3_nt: TGCGCCAGCAGCTTGATTAGCGGAGCAAACAACAATGAGCAGTTCTTC

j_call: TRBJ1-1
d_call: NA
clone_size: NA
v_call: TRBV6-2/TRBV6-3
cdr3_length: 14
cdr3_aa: CASSQQGWYTEAFF
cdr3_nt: TGTGCCAGCAGTCAACAGGGATGGTACACTGAAGCTTTCTTT

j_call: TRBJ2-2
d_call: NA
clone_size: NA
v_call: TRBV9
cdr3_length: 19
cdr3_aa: CASSVVGPYRGHNTGELFF
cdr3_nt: TGTGCCAGCAGCGTAGTCGGCCCTTACCGGGGGCATAACACCGGGGAGCTGTTTTTT

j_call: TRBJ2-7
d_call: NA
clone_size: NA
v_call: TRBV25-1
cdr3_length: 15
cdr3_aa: CASSDMSAPDYEQYF
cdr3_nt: TGTGCCAGCAGTGATATGTCAGCCCCCGACTACGAGCAGTACTTC

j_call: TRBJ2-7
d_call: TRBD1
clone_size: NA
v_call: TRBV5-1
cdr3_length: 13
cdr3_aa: CASRRDRGLEQYF
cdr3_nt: TGCGCCAGCAGAAGGGACAGGGGGCTCGAGCAGTACTTC

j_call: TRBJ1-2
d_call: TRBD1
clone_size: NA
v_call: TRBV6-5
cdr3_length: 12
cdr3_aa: CASSYLQGGYTF
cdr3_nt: TGTGCCAGCAGTTACTTACAGGGGGGCTACACCTTC

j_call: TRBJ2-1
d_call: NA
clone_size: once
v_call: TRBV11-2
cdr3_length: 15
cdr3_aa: CASRQLPGLINEQFF
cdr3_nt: TGTGCCAGCAGGCAGCTACCGGGCCTCATCAATGAGCAGTTCTTC

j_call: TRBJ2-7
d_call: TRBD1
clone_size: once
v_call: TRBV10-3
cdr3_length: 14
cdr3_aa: CATARDRGVVEQYF
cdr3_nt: TGTGCCACCGCCAGGGACAGGGGGGTGGTCGAGCAGTACTTC

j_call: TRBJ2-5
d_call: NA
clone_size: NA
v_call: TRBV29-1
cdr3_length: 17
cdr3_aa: CSVEGFRGDSEQETQYF
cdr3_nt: TGCAGCGTTGAAGGTTTTAGGGGGGACAGTGAACAAGAGACCCAGTACTTC

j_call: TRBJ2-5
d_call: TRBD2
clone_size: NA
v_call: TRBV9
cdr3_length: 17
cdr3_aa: CASSVGASGSHGETQYF
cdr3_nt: TGTGCCAGCAGCGTAGGAGCTAGCGGGAGTCACGGAGAGACCCAGTACTTC

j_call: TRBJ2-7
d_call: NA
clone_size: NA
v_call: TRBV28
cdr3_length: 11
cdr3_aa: CASSLSPEQYF
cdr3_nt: TGTGCCAGCAGTTTATCCCCAGAGCAGTACTTC

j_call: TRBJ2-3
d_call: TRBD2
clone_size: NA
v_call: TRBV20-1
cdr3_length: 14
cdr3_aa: CSASSGSNADTQYF
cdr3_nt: TGCAGTGCTAGTAGCGGGTCTAACGCAGATACGCAGTATTTT

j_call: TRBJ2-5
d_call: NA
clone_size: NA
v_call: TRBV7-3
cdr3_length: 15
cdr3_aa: CASNLQGGEQETQYF
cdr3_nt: TGTGCCAGCAACTTACAAGGCGGGGAACAAGAGACCCAGTACTTC

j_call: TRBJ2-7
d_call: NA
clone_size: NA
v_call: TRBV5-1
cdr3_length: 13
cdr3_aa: CASSRSGHPEQYF
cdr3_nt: TGCGCCAGCAGCCGCTCGGGACACCCCGAGCAGTACTTC

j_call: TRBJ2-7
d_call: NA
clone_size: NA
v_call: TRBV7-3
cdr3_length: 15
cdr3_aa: CASSLTNEQTYEQYF
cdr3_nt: TGTGCCAGCAGCTTAACGAATGAACAGACCTACGAGCAGTACTTC

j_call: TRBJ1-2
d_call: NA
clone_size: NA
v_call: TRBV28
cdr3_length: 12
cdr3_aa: CASSTGNRGYTF
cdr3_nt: TGTGCCAGCAGTACAGGGAACCGTGGCTACACCTTC

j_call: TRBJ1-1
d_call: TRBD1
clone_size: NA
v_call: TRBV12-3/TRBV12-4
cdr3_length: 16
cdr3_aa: CASSPGQGTRNTEAFF
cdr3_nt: TGTGCCAGCAGCCCGGGACAGGGTACACGGAACACTGAAGCTTTCTTT

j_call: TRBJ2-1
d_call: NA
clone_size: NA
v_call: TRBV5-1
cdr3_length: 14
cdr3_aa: CASRYVDSYNEQFF
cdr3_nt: TGCGCCAGCCGCTACGTTGACTCCTACAATGAGCAGTTCTTC

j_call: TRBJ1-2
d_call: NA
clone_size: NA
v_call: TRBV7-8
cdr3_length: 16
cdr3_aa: CASSLRMWAGDYGYTF
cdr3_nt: TGTGCCAGCAGCTTAAGGATGTGGGCAGGGGACTATGGCTACACCTTC

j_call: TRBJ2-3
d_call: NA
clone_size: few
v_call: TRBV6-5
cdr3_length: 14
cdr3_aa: CASSRRSGSDTQYF
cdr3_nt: TGTGCCAGCAGTCGGCGGTCAGGGTCAGATACGCAGTATTTT

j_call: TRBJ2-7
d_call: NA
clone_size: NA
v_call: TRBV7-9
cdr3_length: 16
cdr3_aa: CASSSEEQGRTYEQYF
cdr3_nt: TGTGCCAGCAGCTCCGAGGAGCAGGGGAGGACCTACGAGCAGTACTTC

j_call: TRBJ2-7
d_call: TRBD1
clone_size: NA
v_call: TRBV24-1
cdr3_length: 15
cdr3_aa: CAASDGTGISYEQYF
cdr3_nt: TGTGCCGCCAGTGATGGGACAGGAATCTCCTACGAGCAGTACTTC

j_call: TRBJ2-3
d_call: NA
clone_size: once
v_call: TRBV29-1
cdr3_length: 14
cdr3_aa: CSADRVNTADTQYF
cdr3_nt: TGCAGCGCTGATCGGGTCAATACCGCAGATACGCAGTATTTT

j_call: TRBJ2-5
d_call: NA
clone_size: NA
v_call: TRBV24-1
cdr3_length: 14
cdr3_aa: CATSDLRWSSTQYF
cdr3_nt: TGTGCCACCAGTGATTTGCGGTGGTCTTCGACCCAGTACTTC

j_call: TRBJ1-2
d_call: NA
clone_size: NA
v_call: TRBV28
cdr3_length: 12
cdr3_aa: CATGTNYYGYTF
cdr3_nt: TGTGCCACCGGGACAAATTACTATGGCTACACCTTC

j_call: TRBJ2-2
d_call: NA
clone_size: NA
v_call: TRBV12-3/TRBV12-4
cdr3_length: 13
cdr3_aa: CASTASLGGERFF
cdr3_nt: TGTGCCAGCACCGCCTCTTTGGGTGGGGAGCGGTTTTTT

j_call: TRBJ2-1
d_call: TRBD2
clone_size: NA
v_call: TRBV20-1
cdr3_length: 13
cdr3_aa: CSAQREIRNEQFF
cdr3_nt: TGCAGTGCTCAGCGGGAGATCAGGAATGAGCAGTTCTTC

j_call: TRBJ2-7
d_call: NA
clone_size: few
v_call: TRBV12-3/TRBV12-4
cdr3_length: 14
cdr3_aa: CASSPTGTNYEQYF
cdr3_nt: TGTGCCAGCAGTCCAACCGGGACCAACTACGAGCAGTACTTC

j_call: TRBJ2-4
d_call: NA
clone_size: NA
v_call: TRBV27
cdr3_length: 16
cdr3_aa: CASSRRGERAKNIQYF
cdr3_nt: TGTGCCAGCAGCCGCAGGGGCGAGAGGGCCAAAAACATTCAGTACTTC

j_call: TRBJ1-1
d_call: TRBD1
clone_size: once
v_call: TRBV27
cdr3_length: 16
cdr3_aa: CASSFATGLMNTEAFF
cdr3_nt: TGTGCCAGCAGTTTTGCGACAGGGCTCATGAACACTGAAGCTTTCTTT

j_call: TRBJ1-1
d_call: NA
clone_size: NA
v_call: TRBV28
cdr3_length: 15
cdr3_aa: CASSLIGGTNTEAFF
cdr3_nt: TGTGCCAGCAGTTTAATCGGAGGGACCAACACTGAAGCTTTCTTT

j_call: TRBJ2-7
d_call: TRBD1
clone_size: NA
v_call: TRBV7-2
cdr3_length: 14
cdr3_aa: CASTGDRNSYEQYF
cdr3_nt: TGTGCCAGCACAGGGGACAGAAACTCCTACGAGCAGTACTTC

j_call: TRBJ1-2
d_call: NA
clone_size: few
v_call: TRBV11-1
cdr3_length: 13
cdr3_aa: CASSSSGTYGYTF
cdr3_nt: TGTGCCAGCAGCTCGTCAGGGACCTATGGCTACACCTTC

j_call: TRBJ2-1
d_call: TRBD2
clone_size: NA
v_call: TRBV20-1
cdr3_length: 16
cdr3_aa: CSARDHGGSSYNEQFF
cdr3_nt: TGCAGTGCTAGAGATCACGGGGGGAGCTCCTACAATGAGCAGTTCTTC

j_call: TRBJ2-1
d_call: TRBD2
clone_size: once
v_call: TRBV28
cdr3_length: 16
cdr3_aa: CASSPTLAGAHNEQFF
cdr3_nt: TGTGCCAGCAGTCCAACCCTAGCGGGAGCCCACAATGAGCAGTTCTTC

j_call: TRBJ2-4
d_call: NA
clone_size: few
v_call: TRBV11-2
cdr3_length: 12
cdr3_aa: CASMGFENIQYF
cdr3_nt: TGTGCCAGCATGGGGTTTGAAAACATTCAGTACTTC

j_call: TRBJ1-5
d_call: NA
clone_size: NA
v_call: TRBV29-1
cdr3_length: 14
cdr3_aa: CWPGGSGYNQPQHF
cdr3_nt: TGCTGGCCGGGGGGGAGTGGGTACAATCAGCCCCAGCATTTT

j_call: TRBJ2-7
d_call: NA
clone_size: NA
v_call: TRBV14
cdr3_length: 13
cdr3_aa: CASSHAFPYEQYF
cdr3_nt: TGTGCCAGCAGCCATGCTTTCCCCTACGAGCAGTACTTC

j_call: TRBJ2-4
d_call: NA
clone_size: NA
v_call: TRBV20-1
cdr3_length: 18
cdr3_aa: CSARDFRGDGLAKNIQYF
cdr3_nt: TGCAGTGCTAGAGATTTTAGGGGGGACGGGTTAGCCAAAAACATTCAGTACTTC

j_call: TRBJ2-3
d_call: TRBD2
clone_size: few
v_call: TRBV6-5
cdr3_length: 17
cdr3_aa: CASSHSIIAGKTDTQYF
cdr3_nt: TGTGCCAGCAGTCACTCAATCATAGCGGGAAAGACAGATACGCAGTATTTT

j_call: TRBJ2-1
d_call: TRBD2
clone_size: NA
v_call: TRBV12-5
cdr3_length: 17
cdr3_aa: CASGSYLSGKLGNEQFF
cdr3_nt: TGTGCTAGTGGTTCGTACCTTAGCGGGAAGCTCGGAAATGAGCAGTTCTTC